These 6 T cell receptor beta chains came from one sample sequenced in a study of T-cell reconstitution after alpha-beta-depleted transplantation in children. Unique molecular identifiers were built into the TCRbeta library. TCRdb reprocessed the PCR reads via MiXCR and lists one record per CDR3 protein. The table includes about 70,000 distinct CDR3 sequences, under 13% detected once. The sequencing used PBMCs, collected before TCRalphabeta/CD19-depleted stem cell transplant. Receptors originate from a boy aged 5-17 years with acute myeloid leukemia, due to receive a stem cell transplant.

This clonotype was recorded a few times. The gene calls are TRBV12-3 or TRBV12-4 and TRBJ2-2, with TRBD2 identical over 13 bases. V gave up 3 bases and J gave up 3 bases; unmatched junction bases: 10. The CDR3 covers 19 residues. In DNA, the CDR3 is TGTGCCAGCAGTTTGTACACTAGCGGGAGGGCCTTGGACACCGGGGAGCTGTTTTTT. Its protein is CASSLYTSGRALDTGELFF.

Ten or more counts support this clonotype. The V call is TRBV20-1, the J call TRBJ2-3; D is ambiguous. The CDR3 spans 12 residues. The germline CDR1 and CDR2 sequences are DFQATT and SNEGSKA (reference sequence). Deletions cut 0 bases from V and 4 bases from J, with 5 bases between. Here the CDR3 reads CSARDRADTQYF. CDR3 coding DNA: TGCAGTGCTAGAGATCGGGCAGATACGCAGTATTTT.

The genes are TRBV12-3 or TRBV12-4 and TRBJ2-3, with D perhaps assigned TRBD1 or TRBD2 (5 bases each). The CDR3 sequence is 16 residues long. The V and J ends lost 6 bases and 6 bases respectively, with 22 bases between them. CDR3 in amino acids: CASSLGSGTPGDTQYF. The CDR3 coding sequence is TGTGCCAGCAGCTTGGGGTCCGGGACGCCGGGGGATACGCAGTATTTT.

This clonotype was detected many times. The chain is built from TRBV28 and TRBJ1-2; TRBD1 might be the D (5 bases). The CDR3 has 18 amino acids. Trimming removed 3 bases at V and 5 bases at J, with 25 bases between. Germline-derived CDR1 and CDR2 are MDHEN and SYDVKM. The DNA for the CDR3 is TGTGCCAGCAGTTTGGGGGGGGTGACGGACGTACTATTATATGGCTACACCTTC. This sequence encodes CASSLGGVTDVLLYGYTF.

This clonotype showed up many times. The chain combines TRBV5-1 with TRBJ1-2; 7 bases match TRBD1. The germline CDR1 and CDR2 sequences are SGHRS and YFSETQ. V shed 0 bases and J 3 bases; nucleotides not matched to a gene: 8. This CDR3 has 16 residues. As DNA, the CDR3 is TGCGCCAGCAGCTTGGCCCAGGACAGGTTTGACTATGGCTACACCTTC. Protein product: CASSLAQDRFDYGYTF.

This clonotype was seen at least ten times. This chain uses TRBV19 with TRBJ2-2; D could derive from TRBD1 or TRBD2 (6 bases each). Per germline, CDR1 LNHDA and CDR2 SQIVND (reference sequence). The CDR3 loop spans 15 amino acids. V was trimmed by 4 bases and J by 4 bases, leaving 13 bases between them. The CDR3 reads CASSKGGSFTGELFF. For the CDR3, the DNA is TGTGCCAGTAGTAAGGGGGGTTCCTTCACCGGGGAGCTGTTTTTT.